The TCR beta chain described here comes from a study of human T cells and chemical hapten exposure. Regarding the study as a whole: TCRs above 1 in 1000 frequency stayed constant with DPC sensitization.

This clonotype appeared many times. Its antigen is undetermined. Individual cDNA molecules (in the library) carried attached unique molecular identifiers. TCRdb redid the calling of the RACE reads with MiXCR, one entry per CDR3 protein. This sample yields more than 300,000 distinct CDR3 sequences, of which around 5.5% are seen a single time; over 7% belongs to the top ten. The CDR3 is made up of 14 amino acids. The ends lost 4 bases at V and 5 bases at J; junction bases unmatched: 3. CDR1 is SGHRS and CDR2 is YFSETQ in the germline V gene. Time point meaning: pre-sensitization, week 0. This sample's treatment: therapeutic diphenylcyclopropenone sensitization with weekly scalp DPC. Blood sampling occurred before each patch-test application. The starting material, unfractionated whole blood, was used for total RNA extraction.

The chain links TRBV5-1 to TRBJ1-5; 10 bases fit TRBD1. The clonotype comes from a woman aged 18-29 years with alopecia areata. Some clones in this sample may be carry-over from other donors' samples. The sample here was whole blood, taken in connection with sensitization to the hapten diphenylcyclopropenone (DPC). The CDR3 nucleotides are TGCGCCAGCAGCCGTGGGACAGGGGATCAGCCCCAGCATTTT. It is translated as CASSRGTGDQPQHF.